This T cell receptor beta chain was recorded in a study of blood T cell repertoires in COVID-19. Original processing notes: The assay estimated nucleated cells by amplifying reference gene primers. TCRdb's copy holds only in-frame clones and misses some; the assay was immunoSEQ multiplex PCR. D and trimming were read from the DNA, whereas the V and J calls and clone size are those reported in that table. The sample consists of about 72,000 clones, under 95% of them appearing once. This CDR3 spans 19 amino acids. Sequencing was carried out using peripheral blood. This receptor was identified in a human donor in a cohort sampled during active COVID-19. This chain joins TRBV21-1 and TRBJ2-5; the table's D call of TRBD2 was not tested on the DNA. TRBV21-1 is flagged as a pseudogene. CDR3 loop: CASSKEAGTSGRGKETQYF. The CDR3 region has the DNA TGTGCCAGCAGCAAAGAGGCCGGGACTAGCGGGAGGGGGAAGGAGACCCAGTACTTC.